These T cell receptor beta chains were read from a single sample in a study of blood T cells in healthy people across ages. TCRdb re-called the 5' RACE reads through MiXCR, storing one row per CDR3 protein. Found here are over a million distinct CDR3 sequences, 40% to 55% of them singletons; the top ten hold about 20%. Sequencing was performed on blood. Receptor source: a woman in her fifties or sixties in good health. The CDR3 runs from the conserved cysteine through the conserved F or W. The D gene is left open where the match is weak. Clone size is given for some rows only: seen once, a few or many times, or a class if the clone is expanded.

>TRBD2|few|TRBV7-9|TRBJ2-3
CASSLGLAGTSTDTQYF
TGTGCCAGCAGCCTCGGACTAGCGGGAACCAGCACAGATACGCAGTATTTT
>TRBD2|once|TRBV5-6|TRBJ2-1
CASSLDASGSYNEQFF
TGTGCCAGCAGCTTGGATGCTAGCGGGTCCTACAATGAGCAGTTCTTC
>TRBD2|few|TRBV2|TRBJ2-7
CASSDPSGLSYEQYF
TGTGCCAGCAGTGACCCTAGCGGGCTTTCCTACGAGCAGTACTTC
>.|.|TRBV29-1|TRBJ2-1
CSVDGQVSFPYNEQFF
TGCAGCGTTGATGGCCAGGTCTCTTTCCCCTACAATGAGCAGTTCTTC
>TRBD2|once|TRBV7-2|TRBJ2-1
CASSLERTSMDEQFF
TGTGCCAGCAGCTTAGAGAGGACTAGTATGGATGAGCAGTTCTTC
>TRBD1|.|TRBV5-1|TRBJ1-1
CASSLNPGQSTEAFF
TGCGCCAGCAGCCTAAATCCGGGACAGTCGACTGAAGCTTTCTTT
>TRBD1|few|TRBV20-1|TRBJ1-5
CSARTGQSNQPQHF
TGCAGTGCAAGGACAGGGCAGAGCAATCAGCCCCAGCATTTT
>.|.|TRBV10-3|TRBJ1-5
CASTPDASNQPQHF
TGTGCCAGCACCCCAGACGCAAGCAATCAGCCCCAGCATTTT
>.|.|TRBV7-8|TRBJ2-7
CASSPSYNEQYF
TGTGCCAGCAGCCCCTCTTACAATGAGCAGTACTTC
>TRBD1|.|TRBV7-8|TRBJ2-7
CASSPPGQPSYEQYF
TGTGCCAGCAGCCCGCCGGGACAGCCCTCCTACGAGCAGTACTTC
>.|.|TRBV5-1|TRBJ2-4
CASSLLPTGREQYF
TGCGCCAGCAGCCTTCTTCCGACAGGGCGGGAGCAGTACTTC
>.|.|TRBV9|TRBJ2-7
CASSVADWGATYEQYF
TGTGCCAGCAGCGTAGCGGACTGGGGGGCAACCTACGAGCAGTACTTC
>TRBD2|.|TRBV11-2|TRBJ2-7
CASSPRGGSGSYEQYF
TGTGCCAGCAGCCCGCGGGGAGGGAGCGGGAGCTACGAGCAGTACTTC
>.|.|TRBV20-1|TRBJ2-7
CSRPGGNVYEQYF
TGCAGCCGGCCTGGCGGGAACGTCTACGAGCAGTACTTC
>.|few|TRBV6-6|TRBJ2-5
CASSPDPASVKETQYF
TGTGCCAGCAGTCCCGACCCCGCGTCGGTAAAAGAGACCCAGTACTTC
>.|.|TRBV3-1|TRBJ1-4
CASSQDRGGNGEKLFF
TGTGCCAGCAGCCAGGACCGAGGGGGGAATGGTGAAAAACTGTTTTTT
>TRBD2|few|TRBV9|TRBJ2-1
CASSVSLAGVNEQFF
TGTGCCAGCAGCGTGAGTCTAGCGGGAGTTAATGAGCAGTTCTTC
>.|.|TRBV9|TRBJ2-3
CASSRRLSGADTQYF
TGTGCCAGCAGCAGGCGGCTCAGTGGGGCAGATACGCAGTATTTT
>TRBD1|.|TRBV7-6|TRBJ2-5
CASSYGTGVRQETQYF
TGTGCCAGCAGCTACGGGACAGGGGTACGCCAAGAGACCCAGTACTTC
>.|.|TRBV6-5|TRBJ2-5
CASSRQVTGEQYF
TGTGCCAGCAGCCGTCAGGTTACCGGAGAGCAGTACTTC
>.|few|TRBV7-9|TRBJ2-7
CASSLDSLTQYF
TGTGCCAGCAGCTTGGACTCATTAACCCAGTACTTC
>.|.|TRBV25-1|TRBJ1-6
CASREAGARNSPLHF
TGTGCCAGCAGGGAAGCGGGGGCGAGGAATTCACCCCTCCACTTT
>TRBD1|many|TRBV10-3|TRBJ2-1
CAISESRSPGGDEQFF
TGTGCCATCAGTGAGTCGAGGAGTCCAGGGGGCGATGAGCAGTTCTTC
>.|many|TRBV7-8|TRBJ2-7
CASSLAQGGSEQYF
TGTGCCAGCAGCTTAGCCCAGGGAGGTAGCGAGCAGTACTTC
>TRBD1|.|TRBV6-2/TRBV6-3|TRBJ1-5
CASSYSGVEGALHF
TGTGCCAGCAGTTACTCAGGAGTAGAGGGGGCTTTGCATTTT
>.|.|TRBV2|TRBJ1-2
CASREGKANYGYTF
TGTGCCAGCAGGGAGGGGAAAGCTAACTATGGCTACACCTTC
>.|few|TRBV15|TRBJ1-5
CATSRDRGTYQPQHF
TGTGCCACCAGCAGAGATAGGGGGACTTATCAGCCCCAGCATTTT
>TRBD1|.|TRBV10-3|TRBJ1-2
CAISQGGPTYGYTF
TGTGCCATCAGCCAGGGGGGACCCACTTATGGCTACACCTTC
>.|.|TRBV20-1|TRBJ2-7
CSAPDPSSASSYEQYF
TGCAGTGCTCCCGACCCCTCTAGCGCCAGCTCCTACGAGCAGTACTTC
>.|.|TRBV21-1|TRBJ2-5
CASSKNGRVETQYF
TGTGCCAGCAGCAAAAATGGGCGGGTCGAGACCCAGTACTTC
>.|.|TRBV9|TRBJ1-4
CASSRLDSSYEKLFF
TGTGCCAGCAGCAGACTCGATTCCAGCTATGAAAAACTGTTTTTT
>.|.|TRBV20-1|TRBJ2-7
CSAAFVGEPHEQYF
TGCAGTGCGGCGTTCGTGGGAGAACCCCATGAGCAGTACTTC
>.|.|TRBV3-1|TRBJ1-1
CASSPSPLQGTEAFF
TGTGCCAGCAGCCCCAGCCCCCTTCAAGGCACTGAAGCTTTCTTT
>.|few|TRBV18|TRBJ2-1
CASSPPGQSGNEQFF
TGTGCCAGCTCACCACCTGGACAGTCCGGCAATGAGCAGTTCTTC
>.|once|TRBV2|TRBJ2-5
CASSMRGETQYF
TGTGCCAGCAGTATGCGCGGAGAGACCCAGTACTTC
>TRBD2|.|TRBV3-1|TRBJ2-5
CASSQGASGRETQYF
TGTGCCAGCAGCCAAGGGGCTAGCGGCCGAGAGACCCAGTACTTC
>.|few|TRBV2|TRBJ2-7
CASRESLGGEQYF
TGTGCCAGCAGGGAAAGCCTCGGTGGCGAGCAGTACTTC
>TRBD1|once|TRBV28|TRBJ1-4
CASTPDRGWGGEKLFF
TGTGCCAGCACCCCGGACAGGGGATGGGGAGGCGAAAAACTGTTTTTT
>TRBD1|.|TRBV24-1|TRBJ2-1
CATSDPMGQEQFF
TGTGCCACCAGTGATCCGATGGGACAGGAGCAGTTCTTC
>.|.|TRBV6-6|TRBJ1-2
CASTQDSHDYGYTF
TGTGCCAGCACCCAAGACAGCCACGACTATGGCTACACCTTC
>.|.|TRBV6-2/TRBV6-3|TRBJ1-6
CASSYPRDLKGSPLHF
TGTGCCAGCAGTTACCCCCGGGACCTTAAGGGGTCACCCCTCCACTTT
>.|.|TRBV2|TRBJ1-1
CASSEASWAGEGSTEAFF
TGTGCCAGCAGTGAAGCGAGTTGGGCAGGGGAGGGGAGCACTGAAGCTTTCTTT
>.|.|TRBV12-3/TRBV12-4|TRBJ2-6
CASTKAGWVSGANVLTF
TGTGCCAGCACTAAGGCAGGGTGGGTTTCCGGGGCCAACGTCCTGACTTTC
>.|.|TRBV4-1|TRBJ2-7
CASSPVAQVGAYEQYF
TGCGCCAGCAGCCCCGTGGCACAAGTAGGCGCCTACGAGCAGTACTTC